Included here is one T cell receptor (beta chain) sequence, with context. Its antigen has not been determined. Base qualities were left out, and no much larger clone turns up one base away. Libraries were constructed by the immunoSEQ multiplex PCR assay. The multiplex PCR relied on a mix of 60 forward primers for TCR Vbeta segments and 13 reverse primers for TCR Jbeta segments. Amplification of the CDR3 region of rearranged TCR beta genes was performed with a multiplex PCR assay on genomic DNA. The Illumina HiSeq System was used to sequence the amplified TCR beta libraries as 87-base-pair reads. In the source study's methods: In a later analysis, tens of millions of unique TCR beta chains were counted across the roughly 670 repertoires, and approximately 11 million of these chains were shared by at least two donors. A nearest-neighbor algorithm error-corrected the raw reads and collapsed the reads into unique sequences, merging closely related sequences to remove PCR and sequencing errors. CDR3 sequences were aligned to IMGT reference sequences to assign V, D and J gene segments. Each retained sequence needed at least a six-nucleotide match to both a V gene segment and a J gene segment. Rearrangements were classified as productive when the CDR3 lacked stop codons and remained in frame with V and J, and all other rearrangements were classified as non-productive. CDR3 was defined according to IMGT convention as the region running from the second conserved V-encoded cysteine to the conserved J-encoded phenylalanine. The earlier analysis of approximately 590 of the donors excluded any sequence lacking an unambiguous match to a single V gene segment. An earlier analysis of under 750 of the donors called V segments functional above 56.7% productive rearrangements and segregating when the between-donor standard deviation exceeded 5%. A statistical classification framework was developed to diagnose cytomegalovirus status using the catalog of TCR beta chain sequences. In a later analysis, V and J genes were assigned by comparing TCR nucleotide sequences against IMGT/GENE-DB human TR gene sequences. A later analysis assigned CDR3 sequences and most-parsimonious VDJ recombination scenarios with the TCRdist pipeline. In a later analysis, every TCR beta chain was defined by the combination of its CDR3 amino acid sequence and its V-gene family, and reads without a unique V-gene family were dropped. In a later analysis, fewer than 650 highly shared, low-generation-probability nucleotide sequences were removed to address suspected cross-contamination and a sequencing artifact. For each public chain, a later analysis derived a clonal expansion index from normalized ranks of inferred template counts within each repertoire. A later analysis computed generation probabilities with a VDJ recombination model fitted to out-of-frame rearrangements, and checked the results against IGoR. In a later analysis, TCR-TCR, TCR-HLA and TCR-CMV co-occurrence was scored with hypergeometric tests, and a repertoire-size bias correction was applied to TCR pairs. A later analysis estimated false discovery rates by permuting HLA or CMV assignments 20 times. In a later analysis, co-occurring TCRs were grouped with DBSCAN, and TCRdist sequence similarity was added when clustering was performed within HLA-allele-positive subsets. Repertoires with fewer than 30,000 or more than 120,000 public chains, plus five repertoires with anomalous nucleotide sharing, were excluded from co-occurrence clustering. TCRdb stores this immuneACCESS table with in-frame sequences only. Part of the clones is absent; in the studies checked, under half of the shortfall reflects unresolved V genes, and no reason is known for the rest. Clone size and the V and J calls come from that table; the DNA yielded D and trimming. The table for this sample lists approximately 160,000 clones; around 63% of them were counted only once. In total, the top ten clones hold 4.5% of the sample.

These data originate in a study of cytomegalovirus exposure and HLA in healthy donors (dated by TCRdb to about 2017). A note on the overall study: An earlier analysis of roughly 500 of the donors reported about 260 Gb of sequence data and about 120 million unique TCR beta sequences obtained from around 180 million T cells. A later analysis re-analyzed previously published TCR beta repertoires from 500 to 700 donors and added high-resolution HLA genotyping to study TCR occurrence patterns. A later genetic analysis used genome-wide SNP genotypes for 398 of the 666 donors, treating that subset as a discovery cohort. The number of typed donors differed by locus: about 629-640 for A, B, C, DRB1 and DQB1; 522 for DQA1; around 610 for DPA1; and around 450 for DPB1. About 280 gigabases of sequencing data and 75 million to 85 million unique TCR sequences made up an early release that covered fewer than 650 HLA-typed donors. Rather than using new phenotypic data, the later analysis identified candidate immune exposures from TCR beta sequences and from how often those sequences occurred across donors. Donor age, sex, ethnicity and CMV serostatus were compiled together with the repertoire data. The study used immunosequencing to profile the T cell repertoires of about 670 subjects and linked those repertoires to cytomegalovirus serostatus. Roughly 5 DR-DQ haplotypes were treated as single units for association and clustering because of strong linkage in the cohort. To predict cytomegalovirus infection status, the study brought together high-throughput TCR immunosequencing, statistical association of individual TCRs with disease status, and machine learning. The genetic ancestry cluster associated with self-reported Caucasian donors included 70% to 85% of the 350 to 500 genotyped donors. On average, about 200,000 unique TCR beta nucleotide sequences were sequenced per donor among more than 350 genotyped donors of the cohort, with around 19% of those sequences being non-productive. The study aimed to test whether cataloging public T cell receptors could reveal signatures of past pathogen exposure. All discovery cohort repertoires had been generated on a single sequencing platform. Both class I and class II loci were covered by HLA typing, at four-digit resolution. Along with the roughly 670-subject first cohort, a separate validation cohort of around 110 different subjects was used. An earlier analysis of a few hundred of the donors applied high-throughput TCR beta sequencing to assess whether each TCR beta V gene segment acted as functional or pseudogenic. Paper-wide results and their limitations: An earlier analysis of approximately 540 of the donors showed that most TCR beta V segments appeared in productive rearrangements either about 90% or about 30% of the time, which broadly matched IMGT annotations. In a later genetic analysis, a missense DCLRE1C variant was associated with V-gene and J-gene trimming of TCR beta chains, and the association was replicated in an independent cohort. Immune exposure information for the cohort was limited to CMV serostatus. Strong co-occurrence of HLA alleles, especially DR and DQ, made assigning TCR associations to individual alleles difficult. According to a later analysis, most CMV-associated TCR beta chains appeared to be HLA-restricted, and the HLA associations seemed to be driven largely by CMV exposure. Presence/absence analyses assumed roughly uniform sequencing depth across donors, an assumption that may not hold. The study listed 150 to 200 TCR beta chains as associated with cytomegalovirus. According to a later genetic analysis, donors in an Asian-associated ancestry cluster had fewer N-insertions in productive TCRs than the approximately 700-donor mean. In a later analysis, HLA-associated TCR beta chains were found to be more clonally expanded and to have lower generation probabilities than equally common non-associated chains. In this cohort, only TCR beta chains were sequenced, and detectable features were limited by the absence of alpha or paired-chain data. The classifier was reported to diagnose cytomegalovirus status with high specificity and sensitivity in both the original and validation cohorts. Because HLA typing was missing for some donors at each locus, association tests included only the typed subset. While some public TCRs were present in many individuals, most TCR sequences turned up only very rarely across donors. Linkage disequilibrium might explain the correlated functional status among segregating V segments, but an unknown experimental factor could not be excluded. Three of the identified cytomegalovirus-associated TCR beta chains were confirmed in vitro to be specific for cytomegalovirus antigens. A cluster of highly shared sequence variants was judged likely to represent a technical artifact of the sequencing pipeline. Because counts were too low, approximately 15 rarely observed V segments, including chromosome 9 orphons, were excluded from the earlier analysis of some 590 of the donors. According to a later analysis, TCR association rates differed among HLA loci, with DRB1 alleles showing the most associated TCRs and HLA-C alleles showing the fewest. The authors suggested that the approach could potentially be generalized to other disease states and immunological phenotypes. Specific HLA alleles were associated with over 15,000 TCR beta sequences at a false discovery rate of 0.05 in a later analysis. A further reported finding was that TCR beta sequences accurately predicted the HLA-A and HLA-B alleles for most subjects in the first cohort. Some IMGT-functional V segments, including TRBV6-2 and TRBV6-3, could not be told apart with the 87-base-pair reads, so those segments were excluded. According to a later analysis, parvovirus B19, influenza, CMV and Epstein-Barr virus appeared linked to several top co-occurrence clusters.

The germline V end is reduced by 1 base and the J end by 9 bases; junction bases left unmatched: 11. The CDR3 sequence holds 17 residues, the cysteine and phenylalanine included. Only the CDR3 DNA stays, 51 bases, in frame from base 1. Taken from the germline V gene, the CDR1 and CDR2 loops are SGHTA and FQGNSA. The cohort was made up of approximately 670 healthy bone marrow donors. Cohort members were all nominally healthy when sampled, although unrecorded immune exposures were likely present. The donor tested CMV seropositive and was one of the 289 seropositive cohort members. Each donor provided a peripheral blood sample, and peripheral blood mononuclear cells were used for TCR beta sequencing. Genomic DNA extraction from the blood cell samples was performed with the Qiagen DNeasy Blood Extraction Kit.

The sequenced sample consisted of PBMCs. This chain joins TRBV7-2 to TRBJ2-1, and 11 bases in between align with TRBD2. The sequence was collected from a young woman in good health and CMV-seropositive. The bases are TGTGCCAGCAGCTTAGGGTTACTTAGCGGGGGGGCCGGTGAGCAGTTCTTC. This gives the protein CASSLGLLSGGAGEQFF.